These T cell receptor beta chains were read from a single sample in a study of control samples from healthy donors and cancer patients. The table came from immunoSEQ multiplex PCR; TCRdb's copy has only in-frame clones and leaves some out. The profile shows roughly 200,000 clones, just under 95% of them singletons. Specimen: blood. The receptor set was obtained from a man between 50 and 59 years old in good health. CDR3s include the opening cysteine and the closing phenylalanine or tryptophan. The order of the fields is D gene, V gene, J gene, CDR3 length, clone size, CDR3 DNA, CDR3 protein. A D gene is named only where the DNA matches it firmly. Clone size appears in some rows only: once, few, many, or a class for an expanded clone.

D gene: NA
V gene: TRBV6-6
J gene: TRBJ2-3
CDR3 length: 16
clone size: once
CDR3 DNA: TGTGCCAGCAGGCGGGTAGGTGAACTAGGCACAGATACGCAGTATTTT
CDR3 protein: CASRRVGELGTDTQYF

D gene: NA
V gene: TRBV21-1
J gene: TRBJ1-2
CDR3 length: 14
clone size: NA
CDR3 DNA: TGTGCCAGCAGCAAAGGGCGAGGGGTTGGAGGCTACACCTTC
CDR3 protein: CASSKGRGVGGYTF

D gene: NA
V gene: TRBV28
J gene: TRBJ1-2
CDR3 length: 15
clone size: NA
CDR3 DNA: TGTGCCAGCAGCCAGATCAGGGGCGGTGAGGGTGGCTACACCTTC
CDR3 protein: CASSQIRGGEGGYTF

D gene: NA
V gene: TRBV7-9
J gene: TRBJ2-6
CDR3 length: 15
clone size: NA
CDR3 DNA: TGTGCCGAATCGGACGGAACTTCTGGGGCCAACGTCCTGACTTTC
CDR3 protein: CAESDGTSGANVLTF

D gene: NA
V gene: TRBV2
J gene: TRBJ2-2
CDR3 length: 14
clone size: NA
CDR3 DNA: TGTGCCAGCATTTCGGACAGAAACACCGGGGAGCTGTTTTTT
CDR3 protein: CASISDRNTGELFF

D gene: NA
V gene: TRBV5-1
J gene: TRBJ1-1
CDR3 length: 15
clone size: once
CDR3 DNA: TGCGCCAGCAGCTTGGGAACTCAAGGCTCCACTGAAGCTTTCTTT
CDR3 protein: CASSLGTQGSTEAFF

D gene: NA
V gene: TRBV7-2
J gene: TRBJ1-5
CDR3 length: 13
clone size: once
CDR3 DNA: TGTGCCAGCAGCTCACAGGGTGGTCAGCCCCAGCATTTT
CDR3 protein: CASSSQGGQPQHF

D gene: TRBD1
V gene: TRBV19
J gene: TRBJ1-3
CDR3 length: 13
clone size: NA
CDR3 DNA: TGTGCCAGCGAGGACAGGACTGGAAACACCATATATTTT
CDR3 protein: CASEDRTGNTIYF

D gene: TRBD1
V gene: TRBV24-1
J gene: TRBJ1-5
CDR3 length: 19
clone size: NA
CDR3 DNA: TGTGCCACCAGTGATCGTACCGGGACAGGGCTTTATAGCAATCAGCCCCAGCATTTT
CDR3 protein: CATSDRTGTGLYSNQPQHF

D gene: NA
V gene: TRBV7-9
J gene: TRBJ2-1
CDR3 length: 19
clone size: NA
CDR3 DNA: TGTGCCAGCAGCTATTTCAGAGGTGTGGGGGGGCTCTCCTACAATGAGCAGTTCTTC
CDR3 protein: CASSYFRGVGGLSYNEQFF

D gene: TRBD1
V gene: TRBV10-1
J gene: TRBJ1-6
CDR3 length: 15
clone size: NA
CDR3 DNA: TGCGCCAGCAGTCAGTCATCAGGGGGCCCTTCACCCCTCCACTTT
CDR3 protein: CASSQSSGGPSPLHF

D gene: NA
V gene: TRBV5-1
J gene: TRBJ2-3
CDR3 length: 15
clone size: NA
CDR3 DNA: TGCGCCAGCAGCTTCATGACCAGAGCCACAGATACGCAGTATTTT
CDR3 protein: CASSFMTRATDTQYF

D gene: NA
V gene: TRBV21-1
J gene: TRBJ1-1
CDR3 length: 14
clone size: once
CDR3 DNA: TGTGCCAGCAGCAGACGGACAGGGGACACTGAAGCTTTCTTT
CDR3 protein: CASSRRTGDTEAFF

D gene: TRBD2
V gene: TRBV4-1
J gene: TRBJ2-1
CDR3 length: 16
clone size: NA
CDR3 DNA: TGCGCCAGCAGCCAAGGGACTAGCGGGGTCTACAATGAGCAGTTCTTC
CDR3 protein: CASSQGTSGVYNEQFF

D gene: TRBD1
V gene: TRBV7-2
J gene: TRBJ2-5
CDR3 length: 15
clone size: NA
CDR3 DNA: TGTGCCAGCAGCCTGGGACAGGGACCTCAAGAGACCCAGTACTTC
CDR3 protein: CASSLGQGPQETQYF

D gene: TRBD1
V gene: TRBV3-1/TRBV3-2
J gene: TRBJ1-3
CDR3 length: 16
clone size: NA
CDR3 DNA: TGTGCCAGCAGCCAAACGACAGGGTTTTCGGGAGACACCATATATTTT
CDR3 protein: CASSQTTGFSGDTIYF

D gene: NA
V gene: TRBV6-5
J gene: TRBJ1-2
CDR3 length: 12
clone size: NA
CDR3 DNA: TGTGCCAGCAGACCCTTCGGGGATCGCTACACCTTC
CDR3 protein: CASRPFGDRYTF

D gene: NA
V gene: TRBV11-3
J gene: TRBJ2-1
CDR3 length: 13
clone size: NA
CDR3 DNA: TGTGCCAGCAGCTTAGGCAGGGCCGGTGAGCAGTTCTTC
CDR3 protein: CASSLGRAGEQFF

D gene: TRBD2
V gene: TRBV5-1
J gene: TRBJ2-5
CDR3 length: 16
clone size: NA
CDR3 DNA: TGCGCCAGCAGCCGGGACGGGACTAGCGGGAAAGAGACCCAGTACTTC
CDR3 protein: CASSRDGTSGKETQYF

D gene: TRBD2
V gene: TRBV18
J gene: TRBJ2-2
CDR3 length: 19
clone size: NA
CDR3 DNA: TGTGCCAGCTCACCCCCCGGACTAGCGGGGGCCCCGAACACCGGGGAGCTGTTTTTT
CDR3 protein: CASSPPGLAGAPNTGELFF

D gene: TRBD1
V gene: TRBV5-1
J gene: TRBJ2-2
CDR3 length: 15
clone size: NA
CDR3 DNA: TGCGCCAGCAGTCCCCTAATCGGGACAGGGCGAGAGCTGTTTTTT
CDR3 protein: CASSPLIGTGRELFF

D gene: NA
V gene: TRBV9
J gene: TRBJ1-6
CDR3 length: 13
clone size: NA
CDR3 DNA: TGTGCCAGCAGCGAGGCATTGAATTCACCCCTCCACTTT
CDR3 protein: CASSEALNSPLHF

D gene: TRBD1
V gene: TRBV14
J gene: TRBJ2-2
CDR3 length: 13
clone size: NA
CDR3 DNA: TGTGCCAGCAGCCAGACAGGGGCAAGGGAGCTGTTTTTT
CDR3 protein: CASSQTGARELFF

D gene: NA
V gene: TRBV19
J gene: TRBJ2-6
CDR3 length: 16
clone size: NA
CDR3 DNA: TGTGCCAGTGGGGGGTGGTCCACATCTGGGGCCAACGTCCTGACTTTC
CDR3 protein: CASGGWSTSGANVLTF

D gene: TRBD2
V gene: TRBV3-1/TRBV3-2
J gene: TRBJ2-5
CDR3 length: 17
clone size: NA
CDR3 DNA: TGTGCCAGCACCCCGGGAGGGGGAGGACTGAAGGGGAAGACCCAGTACTTC
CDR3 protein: CASTPGGGGLKGKTQYF

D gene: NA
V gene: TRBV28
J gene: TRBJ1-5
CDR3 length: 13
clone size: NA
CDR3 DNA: TGTGCCAGCAGTCGTCGACCCAATCAGCCCCAGCATTTT
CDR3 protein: CASSRRPNQPQHF

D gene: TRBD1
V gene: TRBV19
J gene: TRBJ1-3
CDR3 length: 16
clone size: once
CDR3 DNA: TGTGCCAGTAGTACCTGGGGACAGCCCTCTGGAAACACCATATATTTT
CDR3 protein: CASSTWGQPSGNTIYF